This record concerns one T cell receptor (beta chain) sequence. The entry originates in a study of CD8+ T cells in alopecia areata. Study-level information: People stayed on tofacitinib for 6 to 18 months, then stopped the drug for 6 months.

Extracted RNA was reverse transcribed, and the resulting cDNA served as sequencing template. Repertoires were generated with immunoSEQ multiplex PCR, while TCRdb's copy carries only in-frame clones and drops some. The data show under 70,000 clones, about 96% seen once. CDR3 size: 17 residues. The V gene's germline CDR1 is MGHRA and CDR2 YSYEKL. Trimming removed 1 base from V and 4 bases from J; junction bases left unmatched: 12. The TCR comes from a human donor with alopecia areata. This specimen consisted of CD8+ T cells sorted from blood, obtained at week 0. The chain employs TRBV4-1 and TRBJ2-7, with 8 bases fitting TRBD1. The DNA for the CDR3 is TGCGCCAGCAGCCAAGTCGGTATCGGACAGGGAGAGTACGAGCAGTACTTC. It specifies CASSQVGIGQGEYEQYF.